The rows below give T cell receptor beta chains drawn from one sample of a study of T cell repertoires in cytomegalovirus infection. These receptors are not linked to any known antigen. TCRdb reprocessed the reads with MiXCR, giving one entry per CDR3 protein. Of some 46,000 distinct CDR3 sequences in the sample, roughly 19% were seen once. The sample here was CD8+ T cells from cultured PBMCs, taken from culture after CMV antigen stimulation. All receptors derive from a human donor in good health (CMV status not recorded). Some clones in this sample may be carry-over from other donors' samples. Both conserved end residues are part of each CDR3. D genes are given only for firm matches. Size is omitted from some rows. Given values are once, few, many or a class for expanded clones.

- TRBJ1-1 TRBV20-1 - CSAPVRGRTEAFF TGCAGTGCTCCCGTCCGGGGGCGAACTGAAGCTTTCTTT
- TRBJ2-4 TRBV2 TRBD2 CASEGLILNIQYF TGTGCCAGCGAGGGACTAATTTTAAACATTCAGTACTTC
many TRBJ2-5 TRBV7-2 - CASSFDSQETQYF TGTGCCAGCAGCTTTGACAGCCAAGAGACCCAGTACTTC
few TRBJ1-2 TRBV20-1 - CSARDAPMELYGYTF TGCAGTGCTAGAGATGCCCCGATGGAACTATATGGCTACACCTTC
many TRBJ2-2 TRBV19 TRBD2 CASSIDRGGADTGELFF TGTGCCAGTAGTATAGATCGCGGGGGGGCCGACACCGGGGAGCTGTTTTTT
many TRBJ2-3 TRBV4-3 - CASSQDGSGSTDTQYF TGCGCCAGCAGCCAAGATGGGTCAGGCAGCACAGATACGCAGTATTTT
- TRBJ1-1 TRBV7-9 - CASSLAGTNTEAFF TGTGCCAGCAGCTTAGCTGGGACAAACACTGAAGCTTTCTTT
few TRBJ2-1 TRBV7-9 TRBD2 CASSTGLGGRNEQFF TGTGCCAGCAGCACTGGACTAGGCGGGAGAAATGAGCAGTTCTTC
- TRBJ2-2 TRBV6-5 - CASSYSVTGNTGELFF TGTGCCAGCAGTTACTCGGTCACAGGGAACACCGGGGAGCTGTTTTTT
few TRBJ2-2 TRBV18 - CASSPPVIAGELFF TGTGCCAGCTCACCACCGGTGATTGCCGGGGAGCTGTTTTTT
- TRBJ2-3 TRBV12-3/TRBV12-4 TRBD2 CASSLKRGAGSDYDTQYF TGTGCCAGCAGTTTGAAGCGGGGGGCTGGATCCGATTACGATACGCAGTATTTT
many TRBJ1-2 TRBV6-1 TRBD1 CASSRDRFYGYTF TGTGCCAGCAGTCGGGACAGGTTTTATGGCTACACCTTC
- TRBJ2-7 TRBV4-3 - CASSQGTNADYEQYF TGCGCCAGCAGCCAAGGGACCAACGCGGACTACGAGCAGTACTTC
few TRBJ1-2 TRBV19 - CASSILGVNYGYTF TGTGCCAGTAGTATTCTCGGGGTTAACTATGGCTACACCTTC
few TRBJ2-3 TRBV5-3 - CARSLVRGSSTDTQYF TGTGCCAGAAGCTTGGTTAGGGGGTCTAGCACAGATACGCAGTATTTT
medium-sized TRBJ2-3 TRBV6-4 TRBD2 CASSESSGTSSDTQYF TGTGCCAGCAGTGAGAGCAGCGGGACGTCCTCAGATACGCAGTATTTT
- TRBJ2-3 TRBV7-3 TRBD2 CASSRGGQGTDTQYF TGTGCCAGCAGCCGGGGGGGCCAGGGCACAGATACGCAGTATTTT
many TRBJ1-5 TRBV7-9 TRBD1 CASSGETGDNQPQHF TGTGCCAGCAGCGGCGAGACAGGGGACAATCAGCCCCAGCATTTT
many TRBJ2-1 TRBV6-1 TRBD2 CASSETSGSNEQFF TGTGCCAGCAGTGAGACTAGCGGGAGTAATGAGCAGTTCTTC
- TRBJ1-5 TRBV5-6 - CASSLGGGSDQPQHF TGTGCCAGCAGCTTGGGCGGGGGCAGCGATCAGCCCCAGCATTTT
many TRBJ1-6 TRBV7-9 TRBD1 CASSQSRDRDNSPLHF TGTGCCAGCAGCCAATCCCGGGACAGGGATAATTCACCCCTCCACTTT
many TRBJ2-7 TRBV27 TRBD1 CASSLRGQGLSYEQYF TGTGCCAGCAGTTTAAGGGGACAGGGACTCTCCTACGAGCAGTACTTC
- TRBJ2-2 TRBV5-1 - CASSWAVNTGELFF TGCGCCAGCAGCTGGGCGGTTAACACCGGGGAGCTGTTTTTT
many TRBJ1-2 TRBV28 TRBD1 CASISQGAIYGYTF TGTGCCAGCATTTCACAGGGGGCCATCTATGGCTACACCTTC
many TRBJ2-2 TRBV4-2 TRBD2 CASSQDPSGAGELFF TGTGCCAGCAGCCAAGATCCTAGCGGGGCCGGGGAGCTGTTTTTT
many TRBJ1-5 TRBV11-2 - CASSLDLSKNQPQHF TGTGCCAGCAGCTTAGATCTTAGCAAAAATCAGCCCCAGCATTTT
few TRBJ2-7 TRBV30 TRBD1 CAWEPGQSYEQYF TGTGCCTGGGAACCGGGACAGTCCTACGAGCAGTACTTC
many TRBJ2-7 TRBV7-9 - CASSFTGSPYEQYF TGTGCCAGCAGCTTCACAGGGTCCCCCTACGAGCAGTACTTC
few TRBJ2-3 TRBV9 TRBD2 CASSLSREGSTDTQYF TGTGCCAGCAGCCTGTCGAGGGAGGGAAGCACAGATACGCAGTATTTT
- TRBJ2-7 TRBV15 TRBD2 CATSRGTSGPYEQYF TGTGCCACCAGCAGAGGGACTAGCGGCCCCTACGAGCAGTACTTC
many TRBJ2-1 TRBV7-9 - CASSLDGLDDEQFF TGTGCCAGCAGCTTAGATGGTCTAGACGATGAGCAGTTCTTC
many TRBJ2-1 TRBV27 TRBD1 CASKPGTAYNEQFF TGTGCCAGCAAACCCGGGACAGCTTACAATGAGCAGTTCTTC
- TRBJ1-2 TRBV14 - CASSPGREGGYTF TGTGCCAGCAGCCCCGGCAGGGAGGGAGGCTACACCTTC
many TRBJ1-6 TRBV28 - CASGGVDSPLHF TGTGCCAGCGGGGGGGTGGATTCACCCCTCCACTTT
- TRBJ2-3 TRBV30 TRBD1 CAFVNTGARTDTQYF TGTGCCTTCGTCAACACAGGGGCCCGCACAGATACGCAGTATTTT
few TRBJ1-1 TRBV20-1 TRBD1 CSARDSLNTEAFF TGCAGTGCCAGGGACAGTCTGAACACTGAAGCTTTCTTT
- TRBJ2-7 TRBV7-3 - CASSTYGPFYEQYF TGTGCCAGCAGCACCTACGGACCCTTCTACGAGCAGTACTTC
many TRBJ1-6 TRBV27 - CASSSMREPDSPLHF TGTGCCAGCAGTTCTATGAGGGAACCAGATTCACCCCTCCACTTT
many TRBJ2-3 TRBV12-3/TRBV12-4 TRBD2 CASSSFLAGGVSDTQYF TGTGCCAGCAGTTCTTTTCTAGCGGGGGGAGTGTCAGATACGCAGTATTTT
- TRBJ2-1 TRBV5-8 - CASSLGWGRDEQFF TGTGCCAGCAGCTTGGGATGGGGTCGGGATGAGCAGTTCTTC
many TRBJ2-4 TRBV7-2 TRBD1 CASSSGIGTGIAKNIQYF TGTGCCAGCAGCTCAGGGATTGGGACAGGGATAGCCAAAAACATTCAGTACTTC
- TRBJ2-3 TRBV6-6 - CASSYYLTVTSTDTQYF TGTGCCAGCAGTTACTACTTGACGGTGACTAGCACAGATACGCAGTATTTT
few TRBJ2-2 TRBV12-5 - CASGGQLTGELFF TGTGCTAGTGGCGGACAGTTAACCGGGGAGCTGTTTTTT
- TRBJ2-1 TRBV6-6 TRBD2 CASSYSSGSGYNEQFF TGTGCCAGCAGTTACTCGAGCGGGAGCGGTTACAATGAGCAGTTCTTC
many TRBJ2-7 TRBV7-9 - CASSLGDRGYEQYF TGTGCCAGCAGCTTAGGAGATAGGGGCTACGAGCAGTACTTC
many TRBJ2-3 TRBV12-5 TRBD2 CASGLASGSSADTQYF TGTGCTAGTGGTTTGGCTAGCGGGAGTAGTGCAGATACGCAGTATTTT
- TRBJ2-7 TRBV28 - CASSPAPRNYEQYF TGTGCCAGCAGTCCGGCCCCGAGGAACTACGAGCAGTACTTC
many TRBJ2-2 TRBV27 - CASREETGYTGELFF TGTGCCAGCAGGGAAGAGACAGGATACACCGGGGAGCTGTTTTTT
- TRBJ1-5 TRBV27 TRBD1 CASSLGRGWQPQHF TGTGCCAGCAGTTTGGGCAGGGGGTGGCAGCCCCAGCATTTT
- TRBJ2-1 TRBV24-1 - CATSDSLVNEQFF TGTGCCACCAGTGATTCCCTAGTTAATGAGCAGTTCTTC
many TRBJ1-1 TRBV7-2 TRBD1 CASSLNRQGGGTEAFF TGTGCCAGCAGCTTAAATCGACAGGGAGGGGGGACTGAAGCTTTCTTT